This is a list of T cell receptor beta chains from one sample in a study of CD8+ T cells in alopecia areata. Assay used: immunoSEQ multiplex PCR; TCRdb lists only in-frame clones, some missing. The table lists under 150,000 clones, around 60% of them singletons. Sequenced here: CD4+ T cells sorted from blood, sampled at week 4, from a patient treated with tofacitinib. The receptor source for this set is a human donor with alopecia areata. The CDR3 runs from the conserved cysteine through the conserved F or W. Fields, in order: CDR3 length, V gene, D gene, clone size, J gene, CDR3 DNA, CDR3 protein. D genes are given only for firm matches. Rows may omit the clone size; those that give it use once, few, many or a size class.

length: 14; V: TRBV10-3; D: NA; size: NA; J: TRBJ2-7; DNA: TGTGCCACACAAATCGGCGGAAACAACTACGAGCAGTACTTC; CDR3: CATQIGGNNYEQYF
length: 12; V: TRBV18; D: NA; size: NA; J: TRBJ2-5; DNA: TGTGCCAGCTCACCACCGGGAGAGACCCAGTACTTC; CDR3: CASSPPGETQYF
length: 14; V: TRBV11-1; D: TRBD2; size: few; J: TRBJ2-1; DNA: TGTGCCAGCAGCCTAGCGGGAGAGGACAATGAGCAGTTCTTC; CDR3: CASSLAGEDNEQFF
length: 14; V: TRBV2; D: TRBD2; size: NA; J: TRBJ2-7; DNA: TGTGCCAGCAGGACTAGCGGCCCGCCAGGCGAGCAGTACTTC; CDR3: CASRTSGPPGEQYF
length: 14; V: TRBV7-9; D: TRBD1; size: NA; J: TRBJ2-2; DNA: TGTGCCAGCAGCTCCGACAGGGGGGCCGGGGAGCTGTTTTTT; CDR3: CASSSDRGAGELFF
length: 11; V: TRBV19; D: NA; size: NA; J: TRBJ2-3; DNA: TGTGCCAGTAGCTGGACAGATACGCAGTATTTT; CDR3: CASSWTDTQYF
length: 12; V: TRBV7-3; D: NA; size: NA; J: TRBJ2-5; DNA: TGTGCCAGCAGCTTGCCGGGGGAGACCCAGTACTTC; CDR3: CASSLPGETQYF
length: 13; V: TRBV27; D: NA; size: once; J: TRBJ2-7; DNA: TGTGCCAGCAGTTTCGCCGGGACACCCCGCCGGTACTTC; CDR3: CASSFAGTPRRYF
length: 15; V: TRBV4-1; D: NA; size: NA; J: TRBJ2-4; DNA: TGCGCCAGCAGCCAAGAAGGAGGGGAGTTTGACATTCAGTACTTC; CDR3: CASSQEGGEFDIQYF
length: 12; V: TRBV6-6; D: NA; size: NA; J: TRBJ1-5; DNA: TGTGCCAGCAGCAGGGTCAATCAGCCCCAGCATTTT; CDR3: CASSRVNQPQHF
length: 12; V: TRBV18; D: NA; size: NA; J: TRBJ2-3; DNA: TGTGCCAGCTCACCAAGCACAGATACGCAGTATTTT; CDR3: CASSPSTDTQYF
length: 16; V: TRBV27; D: TRBD2; size: NA; J: TRBJ2-7; DNA: TGTGCCAGCAGTCTCTACCCGACTAGCCGACACTACGAGCAGTACTTC; CDR3: CASSLYPTSRHYEQYF
length: 14; V: TRBV6-4; D: NA; size: many; J: TRBJ1-1; DNA: TGTGCCAGCAGTGACTCAAACCGTCCCACTGAAGCTTTCTTT; CDR3: CASSDSNRPTEAFF
length: 13; V: TRBV5-8; D: TRBD1; size: few; J: TRBJ1-2; DNA: TGTGCCAGCAGCGTAACAGGGGGCGATGGCTACACCTTC; CDR3: CASSVTGGDGYTF
length: 13; V: TRBV25-1; D: NA; size: NA; J: TRBJ1-6; DNA: TGTGCCAGCACGGTTTCACATGGCTCACCCCTCCACTTT; CDR3: CASTVSHGSPLHF
length: 16; V: TRBV5-1; D: NA; size: NA; J: TRBJ2-6; DNA: TGCGCCAGCAGCTTGGTTCTGGGCTCTGGGGCCAACGTCCTGACTTTC; CDR3: CASSLVLGSGANVLTF
length: 15; V: TRBV27; D: TRBD1; size: NA; J: TRBJ2-5; DNA: TGTGCCAGCATGCTCCTTGGGACAGCTAAAGAGACCCAGTACTTC; CDR3: CASMLLGTAKETQYF
length: 14; V: TRBV9; D: NA; size: NA; J: TRBJ2-3; DNA: TGTGCCAGCAGCTTACTCGCAGACAGCCATACGCAGTATTTT; CDR3: CASSLLADSHTQYF
length: 11; V: TRBV29-1; D: NA; size: NA; J: TRBJ1-1; DNA: TGCAGCGTTGTAAGTGGAAAAGAAGCTTTCTTT; CDR3: CSVVSGKEAFF
length: 18; V: TRBV25-1; D: NA; size: NA; J: TRBJ1-1; DNA: TGTGCCAGCAGTGAATATAGAAACAGGGATGACTCGAACACTGAAGCTTTCTTT; CDR3: CASSEYRNRDDSNTEAFF
length: 13; V: TRBV29-1; D: NA; size: few; J: TRBJ2-2; DNA: TGCAGCGTGTGGAAAACGAACACCGGGGAGCTGTTTTTT; CDR3: CSVWKTNTGELFF
length: 12; V: TRBV10-3; D: NA; size: NA; J: TRBJ2-2; DNA: TGTGCCATCAGTGAAAGAAACGGGGAGCTGTTTTTT; CDR3: CAISERNGELFF
length: 12; V: TRBV6-6; D: NA; size: few; J: TRBJ1-1; DNA: TGTGCCAGCAAAGTTCAGAACACTGAAGCTTTCTTT; CDR3: CASKVQNTEAFF
length: 14; V: TRBV23-1; D: NA; size: NA; J: TRBJ1-6; DNA: TGCGCCAGCAGTCAGGGGAAGAATAATTCACCCCTCCACTTT; CDR3: CASSQGKNNSPLHF
length: 13; V: TRBV7-3; D: NA; size: NA; J: TRBJ2-3; DNA: TGTGCCAGCAGCTTGTCCCGCACAGATACGCAGTATTTT; CDR3: CASSLSRTDTQYF
length: 14; V: TRBV9; D: NA; size: NA; J: TRBJ1-4; DNA: TGTGCCAGCAGCACCCCAGGGGCGGCTGAAAAACTGTTTTTT; CDR3: CASSTPGAAEKLFF